The 25 T cell receptor beta chains presented below share a single source sample, sequenced in a study of T cells in localized non-small cell lung cancer. Assay: immunoSEQ multiplex PCR; the TCRdb copy retains only in-frame clones and omits some. The profile covers 25,000 to 35,000 clones, with roughly 78% appearing a single time and 15% to 20% taken by the ten largest. The material was peripheral blood, obtained before any cancer treatment. The receptor source for this set is a male donor at least 60 years old with stage III squamous cell lung carcinoma.

The chain couples TRBV19 to TRBJ1-2; perhaps TRBD1 as D (6 bases). From germline, CDR1 is LNHDA and CDR2 SQIVND (reference sequence). The CDR3 loop spans 13 amino acids. Trimming pared 10 bases from V and 7 bases from J, leaving 19 bases between. DNA for the CDR3: TGTGCCACCTTGGGGGCGAGAGGCCCTGGCTACACCTTC. It encodes CATLGARGPGYTF.

This chain joins TRBV7-2 and TRBJ2-7, with D possibly matching TRBD2 (6 bases). Germline loops: CDR1 SGHTA, CDR2 FQGNSA. Trimming pared 4 bases from V and 3 bases from J, leaving 13 bases between. The CDR3 length is 14 residues. CDR3 amino acids: CASSSNREDYEQYF. DNA of the CDR3: TGTGCCAGCAGCTCTAATAGGGAGGACTACGAGCAGTACTTC.

About this clone: This same CDR3 is encoded by further DNA sequences in the sample. The chain links TRBV7-2 to TRBJ1-4, with TRBD1 matching 7 bases. The J segment lost 3 bases and the V segment lost 1 base, leaving 5 bases of the junction unmatched. The CDR3 covers 16 residues. The germline V gene has CDR1 SGHTA and CDR2 FQGNSA. DNA for the CDR3: TGTGCCAGCAGCTTAGGGGGGACAGCCTCTAATGAAAAACTGTTTTTT. Its translation: CASSLGGTASNEKLFF.

The chain is built from TRBV2 and TRBJ1-3; TRBD1 agrees at 7 bases. Trimming cost V 4 bases and J 2 bases; bases outside gene matches: 8. The CDR3 extends over 16 amino acids. Germline-derived CDR1 and CDR2 are SNHLY and FYNNEI. This CDR3 reads CASSVQGGSAGNTIYF. The CDR3 coding sequence is TGTGCCAGCAGTGTCCAGGGGGGTTCGGCTGGAAACACCATATATTTT.

This sequence joins TRBV4-1 and TRBJ2-7; 9 nucleotides line up with TRBD1. V trimming: 4 bases; J trimming: 5 bases; junction bases outside the gene matches: 12. The length of the CDR3 is 16 residues. The germline CDR1 and CDR2 sequences are MGHRA and YSYEKL. CDR3 nucleotides: TGCGCCAGCAGCCCTGGGGGACAGGGAAGGGTCCACGAGCAGTACTTC. Translated, it gives CASSPGGQGRVHEQYF.

The CDR3 DNA sequence: TGTGCCAGCAGGCTAGCTTCGGCAGATACGCAGTATTTT. Translated, it gives CASRLASADTQYF. The chain couples TRBV6-5 to TRBJ2-3; D is possibly TRBD2 (5 bases). Germline CDR1 is MNHEY and CDR2 is SVGAGI. This CDR3 has 13 residues. The V end lost 6 bases, the J end lost 4 bases, and 11 bases lay between the germline ends.

The rearrangement links TRBV7-8 to TRBJ2-5, with D possibly TRBD1 on 6 matching bases. Trimming shortened V by 1 base and J by 3 bases, and 15 bases separated the two germline ends. This CDR3 comprises 16 residues. CDR1 is SGHVS and CDR2 is FQNEAQ in the germline V gene. The DNA for the CDR3 is TGTGCCAGCAGCTTAGGGAATGGACAGTTTAAAGAGACCCAGTACTTC. Translated: CASSLGNGQFKETQYF.

The rearrangement joins TRBV5-1 to TRBJ2-1; 9 bases are shared with TRBD1. CDR3 length: 16 residues. With 3 bases clipped from V and 0 bases from J, the junction kept 4 bases outside the gene matches. Germline-derived CDR1 and CDR2 are SGHRS and YFSETQ. CDR3 residues: CASSSGTGSSYNEQFF. CDR3 coding DNA: TGCGCCAGCAGCTCAGGGACAGGGAGCTCCTACAATGAGCAGTTCTTC.

This clone was counted a few times. This chain uses TRBV5-5 with TRBJ1-2; D might be TRBD1 (6 bases). The CDR3 covers 14 residues. Germline V gene lookup returns CDR1 SGHKS and CDR2 YYEKEE (reference sequence). V lost 4 bases to trimming and J lost 2 bases, with 12 bases between them. CDR3 sequence: CASSVDGQNYGYTF. The CDR3 coding sequence is TGTGCCAGCAGCGTAGACGGACAGAACTATGGCTACACCTTC. Looking up the rest from reference TRBV5-5 and TRBJ1-2 gives the full variable domain: DAGVTQSPTHLIKTRGQQVTLRCSPISGHKSVSWYQQVLGQGPQFIFQYYEKEERGRGNFPDRFSARQFPNYSSELNVNALLLGDSALYLCASSVDGQNYGYTFGSGTRLTVV.

This clone was seen once. Other nucleotide sequences in the sample specify the same CDR3. The chain uses TRBV2 and TRBJ2-3, with 8 bases matching TRBD1. This CDR3 contains 14 residues. V lost 8 bases to trimming and J lost 12 bases; unmatched junction nucleotides: 16. Germline CDR1 reads SNHLY; CDR2 reads FYNNEI. CDR3 DNA: TGTGCCAGCCACTCTTCAGGGGGCGCTGGTACACAGTATTTT. Protein sequence: CASHSSGGAGTQYF.

The V gene is TRBV5-1, the J gene TRBJ2-1, with 9 bases matching TRBD2. The ends lost 0 bases at V and 10 bases at J; junction bases unmatched: 11. Germline V gene data show CDR1 as SGHRS and CDR2 as YFSETQ. The CDR3 sequence is 16 residues long. CDR3 sequence reads: CASSLEGREGRREQFF. In DNA, the CDR3 is TGCGCCAGCAGCTTGGAGGGGCGGGAGGGCCGTCGGGAGCAGTTCTTC.

V gene TRBV7-2 combines with J gene TRBJ2-7; no clear D. The CDR3 has 13 residues. Germline assignment: CDR1 SGHTA and CDR2 FQGNSA. V was shortened by 5 bases and J by 4 bases, with 12 bases between the two germline ends. The CDR3 DNA reads as TGTGCCAGCAGCCCTCAACACTTGTACGAGCAGTACTTC. Protein product: CASSPQHLYEQYF.

The chain links TRBV12-5 to TRBJ1-1; 7 bases are shared with TRBD1. This CDR3 has 12 residues. CDR1 is LGHNT, CDR2 FRNRAP, per germline. V dropped 6 bases and J dropped 7; count of bases not matched to a gene: 5. DNA for the CDR3: TGTGCTAGTGGGACCACAGGGGTTGAAGCTTTCTTT. It is translated as CASGTTGVEAFF.

This CDR3 reads CSVESREETQYF. DNA of the CDR3: TGCAGCGTTGAGTCGAGGGAGGAGACCCAGTACTTC. The V gene is TRBV29-1, the J gene TRBJ2-5; possible D gene TRBD2, 5 bases. V was cut by 3 bases and J by 5 bases, with 10 bases left in between. Germline V gives CDR1 SQVTM, CDR2 ANQGSEA. The length of the CDR3 is 12 residues.

This sequence joins TRBV11-2 and TRBJ1-1; D is uncertain. V was trimmed by 2 bases and J by 1 base, leaving 8 bases between them. Germline V gene data show CDR1 as SGHAT and CDR2 as FQNNGV. The CDR3 contains 14 residues. CDR3 in DNA: TGTGCCAGCAGCTTACAAAGAAAGAACACTGAAGCTTTCTTT. It specifies CASSLQRKNTEAFF. Full variable domain (rest looked up from reference TRBV11-2 and TRBJ1-1): EAGVAQSPRYKIIEKRQSVAFWCNPISGHATLYWYQQILGQGPKLLIQFQNNGVVDDSQLPKDRFSAERLKGVDSTLKIQPAKLEDSAVYLCASSLQRKNTEAFFGQGTRLTVV.

The rearrangement links TRBV7-2 to TRBJ1-6; weak D call: TRBD1 (5 bases). Trimming removed 5 bases at V and 8 bases at J, with 19 bases between. Germline lookup yields CDR1 SGHTA and CDR2 FQGNSA. This CDR3 has 16 residues. The CDR3 here is CASSRAPGTPDSPLHF. The CDR3 DNA follows: TGTGCCAGCAGCAGAGCCCCCGGGACCCCGGATTCACCCCTCCACTTT. Drawing the rest from reference TRBV7-2 and TRBJ1-6, the complete variable domain is GAGVSQSPSNKVTEKGKDVELRCDPISGHTALYWYRQSLGQGLEFLIYFQGNSAPDKSGLPSDRFSAERTGGSVSTLTIQRTQQEDSAVYLCASSRAPGTPDSPLHFGNGTRLTVT.

This clone appeared a single time. The chain uses TRBV19 and TRBJ2-1; D tentatively fits TRBD1 or TRBD2 (5 bases each). The ends were cut back, 3 bases at V and 0 bases at J, with 9 bases in the middle. The CDR3 runs to 15 residues. The germline V gene has CDR1 LNHDA and CDR2 SQIVND (reference sequence). Here the CDR3 reads CASSIDGASYNEQFF. The DNA of the CDR3 is TGTGCCAGTAGTATTGACGGGGCCTCCTACAATGAGCAGTTCTTC.

This sequence joins TRBV19 and TRBJ2-6; 8 positions match TRBD1. The CDR3 has 14 amino acids. Germline assignment: CDR1 LNHDA and CDR2 SQIVND (reference sequence). J was trimmed by 4 bases and V by 5 bases; bases with no gene match: 1. CDR3 in amino acids: CASSQGAGANVLTF. CDR3 sequence (DNA): TGTGCCAGTAGTCAGGGGGCGGGGGCCAACGTCCTGACTTTC.

The chain links TRBV19 to TRBJ2-7, with D perhaps TRBD1 or TRBD2 (5 bases each). V lost 6 bases and J 3 bases, leaving 30 bases between the germline ends. This CDR3 has 19 amino acids. Germline CDR1 and CDR2: LNHDA and SQIVND (reference sequence). The CDR3 loop reads CASSPFNLVRGRMRYEQYF. The CDR3 coding sequence is TGTGCCAGTAGCCCCTTCAATCTCGTCCGGGGACGGATGCGCTACGAGCAGTACTTC.

Only a few counts were recorded for this clone. The V and J genes are TRBV11-1 and TRBJ2-7; D remains ambiguous. V gave up 5 bases and J gave up 4 bases, with 9 bases separating them. Germline V gives CDR1 SGHAT, CDR2 FQDESV (reference sequence). The CDR3 spans 12 residues. The CDR3 loop reads CASSEVSYEQYF. CDR3 DNA sequence: TGTGCCAGCAGCGAAGTTAGTTACGAGCAGTACTTC.

This sequence joins TRBV27 and TRBJ1-3; D call uncertain. Trimming pared 6 bases from V and 0 bases from J, leaving 9 bases between. Germline CDR1 MNHEY, CDR2 SMNVEV (reference sequence). CDR3 size: 14 residues. CDR3 amino acids: CASSPFFSGNTIYF. The CDR3, as DNA: TGTGCCAGCAGCCCATTCTTCTCTGGAAACACCATATATTTT.

This chain uses TRBV27 with TRBJ2-7, with 11 bases fitting TRBD2. V lost 8 bases to trimming and J lost 4 bases; unmatched junction nucleotides: 10. This CDR3 contains 15 residues. Germline V gene lookup returns CDR1 MNHEY and CDR2 SMNVEV (reference sequence). The CDR3 nucleotides are TGTGCCAGCCGTACCGGGACTAGCGGACCTTACGAGCAGTACTTC. The encoded protein is CASRTGTSGPYEQYF.

The table lists this clone with a count of one. This chain links TRBV10-3 with TRBJ2-3, with a possible D match to TRBD2 (6 bases). The V end lost 6 bases, the J end lost 6 bases, and 13 bases lay between the germline ends. This CDR3 contains 13 residues. Per germline, CDR1 ENHRY and CDR2 SYGVKD. CDR3 protein: CAISTFGGDTQYF. The CDR3 nucleotides read TGTGCCATCAGCACCTTTGGGGGGGATACGCAGTATTTT.

The chain recombines TRBV11-1 with TRBJ2-5, with D tentatively TRBD1 (6 bases). V was clipped by 5 bases and J by 5 bases, with 21 bases between them. CDR3 size: 16 residues. Per the germline V gene, CDR1 is SGHAT and CDR2 is FQDESV (reference sequence). The CDR3 spells CASSRGRQAVGETQYF. The CDR3 DNA reads as TGTGCCAGCAGCCGAGGACGACAGGCGGTGGGGGAGACCCAGTACTTC. Filled out from reference TRBV11-1 and TRBJ2-5, the complete variable domain reads EAEVAQSPRYKITEKSQAVAFWCDPISGHATLYWYRQILGQGPELLVQFQDESVVDDSQLPKDRFSAERLKGVDSTLKIQPAELGDSAMYLCASSRGRQAVGETQYFGPGTRLLVL.

The gene calls are TRBV28 and TRBJ1-5; D unresolved. V dropped 8 bases and J dropped 0 bases, with 20 bases sitting between them. CDR3 length: 17 residues. Germline V gene sequence: CDR1 MDHEN, CDR2 SYDVKM. CDR3 sequence reads: CASFKEGIPDSNQPQHF. In DNA, the CDR3 is TGTGCCAGCTTTAAAGAGGGAATACCCGATAGCAATCAGCCCCAGCATTTT.